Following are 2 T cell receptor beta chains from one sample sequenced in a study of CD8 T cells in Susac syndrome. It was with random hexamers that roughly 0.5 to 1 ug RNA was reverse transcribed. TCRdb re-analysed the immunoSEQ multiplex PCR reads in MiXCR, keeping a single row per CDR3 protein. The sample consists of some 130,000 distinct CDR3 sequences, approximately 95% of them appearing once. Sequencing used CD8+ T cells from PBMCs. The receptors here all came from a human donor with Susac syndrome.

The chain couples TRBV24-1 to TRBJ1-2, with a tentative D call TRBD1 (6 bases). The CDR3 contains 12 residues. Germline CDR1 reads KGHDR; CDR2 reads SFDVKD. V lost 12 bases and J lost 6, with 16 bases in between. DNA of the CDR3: TGTGCCGCAACACAGGGATTAGATGGCTACACCTTC. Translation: CAATQGLDGYTF.

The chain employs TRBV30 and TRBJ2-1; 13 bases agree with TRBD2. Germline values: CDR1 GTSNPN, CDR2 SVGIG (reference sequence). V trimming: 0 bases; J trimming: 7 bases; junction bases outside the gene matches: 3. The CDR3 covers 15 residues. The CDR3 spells CAWSVGLAGANEQFF. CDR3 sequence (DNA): TGTGCCTGGAGTGTAGGACTAGCGGGAGCTAATGAGCAGTTCTTC.